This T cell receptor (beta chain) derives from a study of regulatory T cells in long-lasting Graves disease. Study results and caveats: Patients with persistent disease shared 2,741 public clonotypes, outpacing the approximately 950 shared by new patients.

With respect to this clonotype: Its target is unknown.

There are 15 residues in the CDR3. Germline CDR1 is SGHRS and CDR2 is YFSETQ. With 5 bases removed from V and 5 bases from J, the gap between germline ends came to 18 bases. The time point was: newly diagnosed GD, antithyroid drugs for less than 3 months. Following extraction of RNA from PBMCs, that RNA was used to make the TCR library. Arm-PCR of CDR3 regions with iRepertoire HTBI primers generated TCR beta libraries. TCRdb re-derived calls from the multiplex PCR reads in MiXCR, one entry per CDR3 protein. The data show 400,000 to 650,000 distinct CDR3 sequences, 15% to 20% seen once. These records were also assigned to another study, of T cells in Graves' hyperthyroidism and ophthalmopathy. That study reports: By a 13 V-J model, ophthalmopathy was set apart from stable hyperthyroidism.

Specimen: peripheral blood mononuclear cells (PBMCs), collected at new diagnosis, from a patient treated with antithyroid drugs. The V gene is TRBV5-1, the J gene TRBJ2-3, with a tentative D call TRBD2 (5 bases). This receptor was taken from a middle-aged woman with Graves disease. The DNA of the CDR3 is TGCGCCAGCAGAATCGGGATGCTGGAACTAGATACGCAGTATTTT. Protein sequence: CASRIGMLELDTQYF.